Listed here are 14 T cell receptor beta chains from one sample, sequenced in a study of blood T cell repertoires in COVID-19. Profiled with immunoSEQ multiplex PCR; TCRdb holds only in-frame clones, not every one. The sample holds about 250,000 clones, over 75% seen once. The sequencing sample was made of peripheral blood. The source is a woman at least 80 years old with acute or convalescent COVID-19.

V and J are TRBV20-1 and TRBJ1-5, with a weak D call TRBD1 (5 bases). Germline V gene data show CDR1 as DFQATT and CDR2 as SNEGSKA (reference sequence). The CDR3 is 15 amino acids. V was pared by 4 bases and J by 0 bases, with 13 bases between. The CDR3 DNA sequence: TGCAGTGCTACTGAACTCAGGGATAGCAATCAGCCCCAGCATTTT. It yields the protein CSATELRDSNQPQHF.

This sequence joins TRBV10-3 and TRBJ1-6, with TRBD1 matching over 7 bases. The CDR3 has 16 residues. The ends lost 0 bases at V and 6 bases at J; junction bases unmatched: 5. Germline V gives CDR1 ENHRY, CDR2 SYGVKD. Here the CDR3 DNA reads TGTGCCATCAGTGAGTCTTGGACAGGCGGTAATTCACCCCTCCACTTT. This sequence encodes CAISESWTGGNSPLHF.

The genes are TRBV3-1 (or the pseudogene TRBV3-2) and TRBJ2-1; the D gene is possibly TRBD2 (5 bases). V lost 0 bases and J lost 3, with 15 bases in between. CDR1 is LGHDT, CDR2 YNNKEL, per germline (reference sequence). The CDR3 runs to 17 residues. For the CDR3, the DNA is TGTGCCAGCAGCCAAGAAAGCGGAACTATTCGCTACAATGAGCAGTTCTTC. It encodes CASSQESGTIRYNEQFF.

This clone was seen only once. This chain joins TRBV19 and TRBJ1-1; possible D gene TRBD1, 6 bases. This CDR3 contains 12 residues. Trimming removed 5 bases from V and 6 bases from J, with 10 bases in between. CDR1 and CDR2 (germline): LNHDA, SQIVND (reference sequence). CDR3 in DNA: TGTGCCAGTAGTGTTTCAGGGGCTGAAGCTTTCTTT. This codes for CASSVSGAEAFF. Based on the CDR3 plus reference TRBV19 and TRBJ1-1, the full variable domain is DGGITQSPKYLFRKEGQNVTLSCEQNLNHDAMYWYRQDPGQGLRLIYYSQIVNDFQKGDIAEGYSVSREKKESFPLTVTSAQKNPTAFYLCASSVSGAEAFFGQGTRLTVV.

In this sample, this clone turned up many times. This rearrangement joins TRBV5-6 to TRBJ2-7, with D perhaps matching TRBD2 (6 bases). The CDR3 loop spans 12 amino acids. V was clipped by 0 bases and J by 11 bases, with 12 bases between them. CDR1 and CDR2 (germline): SGHDT, YYEEEE. For the CDR3, the DNA is TGTGCCAGCAGCTTGGCGCGGGGCGGGGAGTACTTC. Residues: CASSLARGGEYF. The full variable domain, in which reference TRBV5-6 and TRBJ2-7 provide the parts outside the CDR3, is DAGVTQSPTHLIKTRGQQVTLRCSPKSGHDTVSWYQQALGQGPQFIFQYYEEEERQRGNFPDRFSGHQFPNYSSELNVNALLLGDSALYLCASSLARGGEYFGPGTRLTVT.

The chain recombines TRBV29-1 with TRBJ2-7, with TRBD2 identical over 8 bases. Trimming took 0 bases from V and 2 from J; bases not matched to a gene: 9. CDR1 is SQVTM, CDR2 ANQGSEA, per germline. This CDR3 is 16 amino acids long. CDR3 amino acids: CSVEDLGTSPTYEQYF. The DNA of the CDR3 is TGCAGCGTTGAAGATCTTGGGACTAGTCCCACCTACGAGCAGTACTTC.

J is TRBJ2-5 and V is TRBV6-5, with a tentative D call TRBD2 (6 bases). From germline, CDR1 is MNHEY and CDR2 SVGAGI. The CDR3 covers 15 residues. Trimming took off 6 bases at V and 6 bases at J, with 20 bases between the two ends. CDR3 coding DNA: TGTGCCAGCAGAACGGAGGGGACCTCGGAAAAGACCCAGTACTTC. The encoded protein is CASRTEGTSEKTQYF.

The chain is built from TRBV4-1 and TRBJ2-1, with 11 bases fitting TRBD2. The junction had 6 bases not matched to a gene; V was cut back by 1 base and J by 7 bases. CDR1 and CDR2 from the germline V gene are MGHRA and YSYEKL. This CDR3 is built from 16 residues. CDR3: CASSQGLAGLVNEQFF. As DNA, the CDR3 is TGCGCCAGCAGCCAAGGACTAGCGGGGCTCGTGAATGAGCAGTTCTTC.

The sample holds one count of this clone. V is TRBV19 and J is TRBJ2-5; possible D gene TRBD2, 5 bases. The CDR3 is 14 amino acids. Trimming removed 3 bases from V and 1 base from J, with 9 bases in between. Germline lookup yields CDR1 LNHDA and CDR2 SQIVND (reference sequence). In nucleotides, the CDR3 is TGTGCCAGTAGTATTAACGGACTCCAAGAGACCCAGTACTTC. Translated, it gives CASSINGLQETQYF.

The chain employs TRBV6-5 and TRBJ1-5; TRBD1 matches 8 bases. CDR1 is MNHEY, CDR2 SVGAGI, per germline. Unmatched junction bases numbered 8, after V lost 6 bases and J lost 4 bases. The CDR3 has 15 residues. DNA of the CDR3: TGTGCCAGCAGACCAGGGGGCTTTGGTAATCAGCCCCAGCATTTT. Translation: CASRPGGFGNQPQHF.

The chain has TRBV12-3 or TRBV12-4 and TRBJ2-1; D gene ambiguous. This CDR3 comprises 11 residues. Deletions cut 3 bases from V and 9 bases from J, with 6 bases between. The CDR3, as DNA: TGTGCCAGCAGTTTCCTCCCTGAGCAGTTCTTC. Its translation: CASSFLPEQFF.

Regarding this clone: It may be a read error: a sequence one base away is much more abundant. The chain employs TRBV6-6 and TRBJ1-5, with 7 bases aligning to TRBD1. V dropped 6 bases and J dropped 3; count of bases not matched to a gene: 5. Looked up from germline, CDR1 is MNHNY and CDR2 is SVGAGI (reference sequence). CDR3 length: 14 residues. In nucleotides, the CDR3 is TGTGCCAGCAGCTTTACAGGGGACAATCAGCCCCAGCATTTT. It translates to CASSFTGDNQPQHF.

The J gene is TRBJ1-6, the V gene TRBV6-4; 10 bases match TRBD1. This CDR3 contains 15 residues. Germline V CDR1 and CDR2: MRHNA, SNTAGT. The junction had 5 bases not matched to a gene; V was cut back by 5 bases and J by 7 bases. CDR3 protein: CASSRDRGSNSPLHF. For the CDR3, the DNA is TGTGCCAGCAGTCGGGACAGGGGAAGCAATTCACCCCTCCACTTT.

This clone has just one count. This sequence joins TRBV6-5 and TRBJ1-1, with D possibly TRBD1 on 6 matching bases. Trimming shortened V by 8 bases and J by 5 bases, and 18 bases separated the two germline ends. The length of the CDR3 is 14 residues. Per germline, CDR1 MNHEY and CDR2 SVGAGI. The CDR3 sequence: CASDRTAPGTEAFF. The CDR3 region has the DNA TGTGCCAGCGACCGGACAGCGCCGGGGACTGAAGCTTTCTTT.